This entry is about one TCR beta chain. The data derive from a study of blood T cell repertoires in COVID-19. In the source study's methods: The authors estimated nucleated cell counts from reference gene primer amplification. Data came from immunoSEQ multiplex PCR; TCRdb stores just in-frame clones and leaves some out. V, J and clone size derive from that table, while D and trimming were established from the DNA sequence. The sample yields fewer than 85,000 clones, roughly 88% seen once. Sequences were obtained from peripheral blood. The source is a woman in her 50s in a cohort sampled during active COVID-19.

The CDR3 loop is CSADSMNTEAFF. The CDR3 DNA follows: TGCAGCGCTGACAGTATGAACACTGAAGCTTTCTTT. This chain connects TRBV29-1 to TRBJ1-1, with D possibly being TRBD1 (5 bases). The V gene lost 7 bases and the J gene lost 0 bases, with 9 bases spanning the gap. Per the germline V gene, CDR1 is SQVTM and CDR2 is ANQGSEA. This CDR3 has 12 amino acids.